The 28 T cell receptor beta chains below all came from one sample that was sequenced in a study of tumor and adjacent non-tumor tissue in lung cancer. The library came from three nested PCR rounds adapted from ARM-PCR protocols. TCRdb reprocessed the multiplex PCR reads with MiXCR, giving one entry per CDR3 protein. Here the sample spans approximately 120,000 distinct CDR3 sequences, 62% being singletons. RNA was extracted from bulk tissue without any cell sorting. This non-tumor lung sample came from over 3 cm beyond the tumor edge. The specimen was distant non-tumor lung tissue. The receptors shown here come from a man aged 55 to 70 with non-small cell lung cancer.

This clonotype was observed many times. V gene TRBV11-2 combines with J gene TRBJ2-5; 7 bases line up with TRBD1. The CDR3 length is 15 residues. CDR1 is SGHAT and CDR2 is FQNNGV in the germline V gene. V lost 2 bases and J lost 4; bases outside the gene matches: 7. The CDR3 sequence: CASSLYRGRRETQYF. The CDR3 DNA follows: TGTGCCAGCAGCTTATACAGGGGTAGAAGAGAGACCCAGTACTTC.

Regarding this clonotype: A read error is possible here, since a much larger clone lies one base away. Here the CDR3 DNA reads TGTGCCAGCAGCCAATTGTTGGATACGCGGTATTTT. Its translation: CASSQLLDTRYF. The J gene is TRBJ2-3, the V gene TRBV11-2; D is uncertain. The CDR3 runs to 12 residues. The germline gives CDR1 SGHAT, CDR2 FQNNGV.

The chain is built from TRBV12-3 or TRBV12-4 and TRBJ1-3; D is unclear. Trimming took off 6 bases at V and 2 bases at J, with 8 bases between the two ends. There are 13 residues in the CDR3. The CDR3 DNA reads TGTGCCAGCAGCCTCACGACTGGAAACACCATATATTTT. Amino acids: CASSLTTGNTIYF.

Concerning this clonotype: This sequence may be a read error, since a much larger clone differs from it by one base. The chain recombines TRBV6-6 with TRBJ1-1; a weak D match, TRBD1 (5 bases). CDR1 is MNHNY, CDR2 SVGAGI, per germline (reference sequence). This CDR3 region has 13 residues. In DNA form, the CDR3 reads TGTGCCAGCAGTTGGCAGGGTGGCACTAAAGCTTTCTTT. This encodes CASSWQGGTKAFF.

The chain links TRBV4-1 to TRBJ2-7, with a weak D call TRBD1 (6 bases). Germline V gives CDR1 MGHRA, CDR2 YSYEKL. V lost 3 bases and J lost 3, with 15 bases in between. The CDR3 contains 15 residues. The CDR3, as DNA: TGCGCCAGCAGCCATGAAGGGACATGGAGCTACGAGCAGTACTTC. Translation: CASSHEGTWSYEQYF.

In this sample, this clonotype turned up many times. This rearrangement joins TRBV29-1 to TRBJ2-1; D is unclear. V was cut by 0 bases and J by 5 bases, with 14 bases left in between. The CDR3 extends over 15 amino acids. In germline, CDR1 is SQVTM, CDR2 ANQGSEA. CDR3 sequence reads: CSVEDRLGLHNEQFF. CDR3 nucleotide sequence: TGCAGCGTTGAAGATCGCCTAGGCCTTCACAATGAGCAGTTCTTC.

With respect to this clonotype: One end of the junction is discordant with germline, which a read error may explain. This chain uses TRBV6-1 with TRBJ2-1; maybe TRBD1 (5 bases). The CDR3 covers 15 residues. CDR1 is MNHNS and CDR2 is SASEGT in the germline V gene. The CDR3 is CTSSEGQGKGNEQFF. Here the CDR3 DNA reads TGTACCAGCAGTGAAGGTCAGGGCAAGGGAAATGAGCAGTTCTTC.

This clonotype was seen only a few times. This sequence may be a read error, since a much larger clone differs from it by one base. This rearrangement joins TRBV12-3 or TRBV12-4 to TRBJ1-2; 7 bases align to TRBD1. Losses at the gene ends were 5 bases for V and 4 bases for J; bases not matched to a gene: 7. The CDR3 covers 14 residues. The chain's CDR3 is CASSLGDRVYGYTF. Here the CDR3 DNA reads TGTGCCAGCAGTCTCGGCGACAGGGTCTATGGCTACACCTTC.

This chain uses TRBV5-1 with TRBJ2-7; D ambiguous. The CDR3 consists of 15 residues. Germline V CDR1 and CDR2: SGHRS, YFSETQ. Trimming shortened V by 4 bases and J by 4 bases, and 18 bases separated the two germline ends. CDR3 residues: CASSESAGNVYEQYF. In nucleotides, the CDR3 is TGCGCCAGCAGCGAATCGGCTGGGAATGTGTACGAGCAGTACTTC.

The chain uses TRBV20-1 and TRBJ2-7, with D tentatively TRBD1 (6 bases). The CDR3 length is 14 residues. The germline V gene has CDR1 DFQATT and CDR2 SNEGSKA (reference sequence). Trimming removed 5 bases from V and 6 bases from J, with 20 bases in between. The CDR3 DNA is TGCAGTGCTCGCAGTAGAGCCAGGGGAACCGAGCAGTACTTC. Its protein product is CSARSRARGTEQYF.

The rearrangement links TRBV12-3 or TRBV12-4 to TRBJ2-1; possibly TRBD2 for D (7 bases). V lost 10 bases and J lost 3, with 25 bases in between. The CDR3 extends over 17 amino acids. For the CDR3, the DNA is TGTGCCAACACCCCCGCCCCGACTAGCAGGGGCTACAATGAGCAGTTCTTC. This translates into CANTPAPTSRGYNEQFF.

This clonotype was seen ten or more times. The V call is TRBV6-1, the J call TRBJ1-1; 12 positions agree with TRBD1. Germline CDR1 reads MNHNS; CDR2 reads SASEGT. This CDR3 contains 14 residues. With 3 bases clipped from V and 10 bases from J, the junction kept 6 bases outside the gene matches. The CDR3, as DNA: TGTGCCAGCAGTGAGGGGACAGGGGGCGTCAGAGCTTTCTTT. It specifies CASSEGTGGVRAFF.

Notes on this clonotype: The conserved closing phenylalanine or tryptophan is absent in this CDR3, likely reflecting a read error. The limits of the CDR3 on the DNA are not certain, so only TCRdb's listed CDR3 is given. The chain recombines TRBV6-5 with TRBJ1-4. The CDR3 is 14 residues long, counting both termini. The germline CDR1 and CDR2 sequences are MNHEY and SVGAGI. The CDR3 sequence: CASRSGGLNEKLLS.

In the case of this clonotype: One end of the junction varies from germline; a read error may be responsible. The chain uses TRBV20-1 and TRBJ2-7; a possible D gene is TRBD1 (6 bases). From germline, CDR1 is DFQATT and CDR2 SNEGSKA (reference sequence). The CDR3 is made up of 14 amino acids. The CDR3 sequence is CSAKKTGGFYEQYF. The CDR3 nucleotides read TGCAGTGCTAAGAAGACAGGTGGCTTCTACGAGCAATACTTC.

A remark on this clonotype: At one of its ends the junction is not consistent with the germline gene, which may arise from a read error. The genes are TRBV5-4 and TRBJ2-1, with 11 bases that match TRBD2. This CDR3 is built from 16 residues. Germline CDR1 and CDR2: SGHNT and YYREEE (reference sequence). CDR3 protein: CASSLAGGGPYNEQFF. The CDR3 region has the DNA TGCGCCAGCAGCTTAGCGGGAGGGGGCCCCTACAATGAGCAGTTCTTC.

The chain carries TRBV20-1 and TRBJ1-2; D uncertain. CDR3 length: 13 residues. CDR1 is DFQATT and CDR2 is SNEGSKA in the germline V gene (reference sequence). The CDR3 protein is CRASLTANYGYTF. In DNA, the CDR3 is TGCAGAGCAAGCTTGACCGCAAACTATGGCTACACCTTC.

Worth noting for this clonotype: It is likely a read error, because the conserved phenylalanine at the end of the CDR3 is missing. This rearrangement joins TRBV7-9 to TRBJ1-1; D call uncertain. The CDR3 loop spans 14 amino acids. Germline V gene sequence: CDR1 SEHNR, CDR2 FQNEAQ (reference sequence). Trimming left V 1 base short and J 4 bases short, with 10 bases between. The CDR3 bases are TGTGCCAGCAGCTTAGAGGTTTTGGGCACTGAAGCTTTCCTT. It encodes CASSLEVLGTEAFL.

This clonotype was observed at least ten times. The V call is TRBV28, the J call TRBJ2-7; no definite D call. Trimming cost V 4 bases and J 2 bases, with 6 bases left between them. The CDR3 has 12 amino acids. Germline values: CDR1 MDHEN, CDR2 SYDVKM. The CDR3 loop is CASSSRTYEQYF. The DNA for the CDR3 is TGTGCCAGCAGTTCTCGGACCTACGAGCAGTACTTC.

The chain employs TRBV4-1 and TRBJ1-1; weak D call: TRBD1 (5 bases). Per the germline V gene, CDR1 is MGHRA and CDR2 is YSYEKL. The CDR3 is made up of 14 amino acids. The V end lost 3 bases, the J end lost 12 bases, and 20 bases lay between the germline ends. CDR3: CASSQDIQNTGPFF. CDR3 nucleotide sequence: TGCGCCAGCAGCCAGGACATTCAGAACACTGGACCTTTCTTT.

A single count supports this clonotype. A single base separates this from a much larger clone, so it may be a read error. The genes are TRBV12-3 or TRBV12-4 and TRBJ2-5; no clear D gene. The CDR3 spans 13 residues. Written as DNA, the CDR3 is TGTGCCAGCAGTTTTTTGCTAACGGAGACCCGGTACTTC. As protein: CASSFLLTETRYF.

On this clonotype: One end of the junction varies from germline; a read error may be responsible. This chain links TRBV12-3 or TRBV12-4 with TRBJ2-5; maybe TRBD2 (6 bases). The CDR3 length is 12 residues. CDR3 in DNA: TGTTCCAGCAGTTTAGCTGGGGGGACCCATTACTTC. Its translation: CSSSLAGGTHYF.

The gene calls are TRBV12-3 or TRBV12-4 and TRBJ1-1, with D hard to call. This CDR3 has 12 amino acids. For the CDR3, the DNA is TGTACCAACTGTATGAGGAACACTGAAGCTTTCTTT. Translated: CTNCMRNTEAFF.

For this clonotype: A much larger clone lies one base from this, so it may be a read error. The CDR3 reads CASSLNSGGPQEIQYF. The DNA of the CDR3 is TGTGCCAGCAGTTTAAACTCGGGAGGGCCTCAAGAGATCCAGTACTTC. The rearrangement joins TRBV28 to TRBJ2-5; 8 bases align to TRBD2. CDR1 is MDHEN, CDR2 SYDVKM, per germline. The CDR3 loop spans 16 amino acids.

About this clonotype: This could be a read error, since a much larger clone is one nucleotide away. In DNA form, the CDR3 reads TGTGCCGGATCTGACAGTAGCAATCAGCCCCAGCGTTTT. Its translation: CAGSDSSNQPQRF. This chain links TRBV6-6 with TRBJ1-5, with D possibly being TRBD1 (5 bases). The CDR3 has 13 amino acids. CDR1 and CDR2 from the germline V gene are MNHNY and SVGAGI (reference sequence).

This clonotype was detected only a few times. The rearrangement uses TRBV20-1 and TRBJ1-3; D not resolved. The CDR3 loop spans 13 amino acids. The germline V gene encodes CDR1 DFQATT and CDR2 SNEGSKA (reference sequence). Trimming took off 6 bases at V and 0 bases at J, with 9 bases between the two ends. The CDR3 loop reads CSAAPYSGNTIYF. CDR3 in DNA: TGCAGTGCCGCGCCCTACTCTGGAAACACCATATATTTT.

Points on this clonotype: This may arise from a read error, as a much more abundant clone is one base away. The CDR3 reads CASSLGTVVDTEAFF. CDR3 coding DNA: TGCGCCAGCAGCTTGGGGACAGTGGTCGACACTGAAGCTTTCTTT. The rearrangement uses TRBV5-1 and TRBJ1-1; TRBD1 is a possible D gene (6 bases). The CDR3 length is 15 residues. Between the trimmed V and J ends, which lost 0 bases and 3 bases, there was a span of 12 bases. Germline V gene lookup returns CDR1 SGHRS and CDR2 YFSETQ.

This clonotype has just one count. V and J are TRBV6-1 and TRBJ1-5; D gene ambiguous. The V end lost 10 bases, the J end lost 15 bases, and 25 bases lay between the germline ends. Germline CDR1 MNHNS, CDR2 SASEGT. There are 13 residues in the CDR3. The CDR3 nucleotides are TGTGCCACCCTTGGATCGAGCAATCAGCCCAGGCATTTT. Amino acid sequence: CATLGSSNQPRHF.

Concerning this clonotype itself: Possible read error: a much larger clone is one base away. The chain links TRBV5-1 to TRBJ2-1; 12 bases are shared with TRBD2. V lost 3 bases, J lost 5 bases, and 9 bases stayed unmatched. Germline CDR1 is SGHRS and CDR2 is YFSETQ. The CDR3 is made up of 17 amino acids. The DNA of the CDR3 is TGCGCCAGCAGCTCGGGGGAACTAGCGGGAGGACACAATGAGCAGTTCTTC. Its translation is CASSSGELAGGHNEQFF.